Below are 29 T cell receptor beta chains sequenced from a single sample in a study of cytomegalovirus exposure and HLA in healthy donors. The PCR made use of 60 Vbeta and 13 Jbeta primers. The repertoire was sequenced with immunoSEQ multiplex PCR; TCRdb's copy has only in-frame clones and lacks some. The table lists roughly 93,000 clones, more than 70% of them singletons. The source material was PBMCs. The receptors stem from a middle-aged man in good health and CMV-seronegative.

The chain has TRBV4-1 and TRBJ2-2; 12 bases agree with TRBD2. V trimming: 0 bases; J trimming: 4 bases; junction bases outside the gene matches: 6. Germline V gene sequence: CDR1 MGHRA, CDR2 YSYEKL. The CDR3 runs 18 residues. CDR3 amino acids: CASSQDQILAGGTGELFF. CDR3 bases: TGCGCCAGCAGCCAAGATCAAATACTAGCGGGGGGCACCGGGGAGCTGTTTTTT.

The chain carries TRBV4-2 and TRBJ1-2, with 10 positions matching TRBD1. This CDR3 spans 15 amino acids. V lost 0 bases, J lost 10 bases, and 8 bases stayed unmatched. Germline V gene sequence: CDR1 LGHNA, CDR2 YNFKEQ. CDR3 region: CASSQDDRGRVDYTF. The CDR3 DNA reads TGTGCCAGCAGCCAAGATGACAGGGGGCGCGTCGACTACACCTTC.

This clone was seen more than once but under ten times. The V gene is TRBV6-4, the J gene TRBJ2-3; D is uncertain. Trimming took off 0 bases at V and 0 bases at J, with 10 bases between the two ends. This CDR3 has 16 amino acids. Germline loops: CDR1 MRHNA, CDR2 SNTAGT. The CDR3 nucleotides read TGTGCCAGCAGTGACTCGAGACATTCTAGCACAGATACGCAGTATTTT. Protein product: CASSDSRHSSTDTQYF.

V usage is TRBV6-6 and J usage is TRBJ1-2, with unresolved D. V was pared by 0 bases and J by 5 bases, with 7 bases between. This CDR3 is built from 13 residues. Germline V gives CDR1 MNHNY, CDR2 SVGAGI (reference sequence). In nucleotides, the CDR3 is TGTGCCAGCAGTTACTCCCCCGCGTATGGCTACACCTTC. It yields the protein CASSYSPAYGYTF.

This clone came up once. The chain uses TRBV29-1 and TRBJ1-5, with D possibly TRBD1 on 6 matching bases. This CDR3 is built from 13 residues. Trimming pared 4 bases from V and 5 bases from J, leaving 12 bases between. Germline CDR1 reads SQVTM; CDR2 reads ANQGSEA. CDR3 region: CSVGQSGDQPQHF. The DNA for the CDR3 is TGCAGCGTTGGCCAATCAGGGGATCAGCCCCAGCATTTT. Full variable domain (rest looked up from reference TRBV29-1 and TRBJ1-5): SAVISQKPSRDICQRGTSLTIQCQVDSQVTMMFWYRQQPGQSLTLIATANQGSEATYESGFVIDKFPISRPNLTFSTLTVSNMSPEDSSIYLCSVGQSGDQPQHFGDGTRLSIL.

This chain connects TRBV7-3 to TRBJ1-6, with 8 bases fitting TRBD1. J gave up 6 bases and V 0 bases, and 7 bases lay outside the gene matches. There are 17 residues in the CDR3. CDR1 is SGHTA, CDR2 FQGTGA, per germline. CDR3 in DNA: TGTGCCAGCAGCTTAACCCCCAGGACAGGGACTAATTCACCCCTCCACTTT. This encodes CASSLTPRTGTNSPLHF.

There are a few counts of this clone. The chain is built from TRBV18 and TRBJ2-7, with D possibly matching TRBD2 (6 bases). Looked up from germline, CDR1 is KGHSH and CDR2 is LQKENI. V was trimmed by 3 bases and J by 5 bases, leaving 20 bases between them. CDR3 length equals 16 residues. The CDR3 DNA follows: TGTGCCAGCTCACCCCCCGCTGGGGGGATGAGCGACGAGCAGTACTTC. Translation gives CASSPPAGGMSDEQYF. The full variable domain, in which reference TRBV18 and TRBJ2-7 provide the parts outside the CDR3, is NAGVMQNPRHLVRRRGQEARLRCSPMKGHSHVYWYRQLPEEGLKFMVYLQKENIIDESGMPKERFSAEFPKEGPSILRIQQVVRGDSAAYFCASSPPAGGMSDEQYFGPGTRLTVT.

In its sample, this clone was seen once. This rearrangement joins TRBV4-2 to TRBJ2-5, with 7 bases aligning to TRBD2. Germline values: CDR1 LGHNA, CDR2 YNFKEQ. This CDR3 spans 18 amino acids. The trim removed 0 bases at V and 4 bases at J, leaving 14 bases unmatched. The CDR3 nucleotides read TGTGCCAGCAGCCAAGATAGATTCGTGGGGGGGGATCTAGAGACCCAGTACTTC. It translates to CASSQDRFVGGDLETQYF.

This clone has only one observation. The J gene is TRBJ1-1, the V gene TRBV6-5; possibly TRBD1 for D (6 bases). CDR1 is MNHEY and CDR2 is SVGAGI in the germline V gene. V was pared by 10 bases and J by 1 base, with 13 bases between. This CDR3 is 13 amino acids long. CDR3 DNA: TGTGCCACCCTAAGGGGGTCGAACACTGAAGCTTTCTTT. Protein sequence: CATLRGSNTEAFF.

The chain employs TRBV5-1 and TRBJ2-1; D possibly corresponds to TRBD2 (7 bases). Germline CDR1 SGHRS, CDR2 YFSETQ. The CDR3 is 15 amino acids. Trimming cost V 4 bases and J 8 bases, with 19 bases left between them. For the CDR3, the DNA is TGCGCCAGCAGCGCGAGGGAGGGGGGGCCCTATGAGCAGTTCTTC. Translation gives CASSAREGGPYEQFF. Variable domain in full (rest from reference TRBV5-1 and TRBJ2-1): KAGVTQTPRYLIKTRGQQVTLSCSPISGHRSVSWYQQTPGQGLQFLFEYFSETQRNKGNFPGRFSGRQFSNSRSEMNVSTLELGDSALYLCASSAREGGPYEQFFGPGTRLTVL.

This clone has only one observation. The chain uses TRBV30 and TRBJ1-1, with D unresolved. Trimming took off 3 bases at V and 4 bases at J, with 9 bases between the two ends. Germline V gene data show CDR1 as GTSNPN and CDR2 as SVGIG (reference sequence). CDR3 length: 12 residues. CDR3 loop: CAWRFAGTEAFF. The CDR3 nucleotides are TGTGCCTGGAGATTCGCAGGCACTGAAGCTTTCTTT. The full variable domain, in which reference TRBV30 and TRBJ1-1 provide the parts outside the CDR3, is SQTIHQWPATLVQPVGSPLSLECTVEGTSNPNLYWYRQAAGRGLQLLFYSVGIGQISSEVPQNLSASRPQDRQFILSSKKLLLSDSGFYLCAWRFAGTEAFFGQGTRLTVV.

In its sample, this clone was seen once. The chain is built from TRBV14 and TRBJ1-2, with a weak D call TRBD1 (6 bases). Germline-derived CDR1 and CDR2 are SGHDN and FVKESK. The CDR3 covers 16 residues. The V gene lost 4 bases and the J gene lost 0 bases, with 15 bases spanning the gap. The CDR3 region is CASSRQWSGANYGYTF. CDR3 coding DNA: TGTGCCAGCAGCCGTCAATGGTCAGGGGCTAACTATGGCTACACCTTC. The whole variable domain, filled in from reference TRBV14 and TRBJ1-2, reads EAGVTQFPSHSVIEKGQTVTLRCDPISGHDNLYWYRRVMGKEIKFLLHFVKESKQDESGMPNNRFLAERTGGTYSTLKVQPAELEDSGVYFCASSRQWSGANYGYTFGSGTRLTVV.

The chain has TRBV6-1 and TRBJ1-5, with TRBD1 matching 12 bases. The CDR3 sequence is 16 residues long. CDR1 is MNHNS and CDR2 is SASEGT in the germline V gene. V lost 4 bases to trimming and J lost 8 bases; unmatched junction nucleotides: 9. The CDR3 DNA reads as TGTGCCAGCAGTGGGGGGGGACAGGGGGCTCTTGAGCCCCAGCATTTT. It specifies CASSGGGQGALEPQHF.

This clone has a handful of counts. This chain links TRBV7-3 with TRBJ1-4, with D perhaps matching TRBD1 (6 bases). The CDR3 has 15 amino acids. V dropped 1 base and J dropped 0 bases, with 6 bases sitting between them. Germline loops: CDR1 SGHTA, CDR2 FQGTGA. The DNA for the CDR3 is TGTGCCAGCAGCTTAAACAGGGCAACTAATGAAAAACTGTTTTTT. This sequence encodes CASSLNRATNEKLFF.

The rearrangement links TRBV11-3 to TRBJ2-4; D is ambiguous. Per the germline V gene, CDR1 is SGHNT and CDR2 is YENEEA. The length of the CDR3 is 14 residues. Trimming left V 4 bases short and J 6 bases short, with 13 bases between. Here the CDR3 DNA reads TGTGCCAGCAGCTCATCCCCTATTGGAAACATTCAGTACTTC. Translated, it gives CASSSSPIGNIQYF.

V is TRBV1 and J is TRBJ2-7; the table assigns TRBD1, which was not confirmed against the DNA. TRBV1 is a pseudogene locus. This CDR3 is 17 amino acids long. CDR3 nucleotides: TGCACCAGCAGCCAAGATCTTGGCAGGCCATACCACTACGAGCAGTACTTC. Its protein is CTSSQDLGRPYHYEQYF.

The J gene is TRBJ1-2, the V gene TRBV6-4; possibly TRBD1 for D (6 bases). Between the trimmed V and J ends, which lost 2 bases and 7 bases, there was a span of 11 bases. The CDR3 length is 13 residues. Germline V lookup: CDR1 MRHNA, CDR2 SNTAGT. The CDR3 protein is CASSDGGGGGYTF. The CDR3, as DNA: TGTGCCAGCAGTGACGGGGGCGGCGGTGGCTACACCTTC.

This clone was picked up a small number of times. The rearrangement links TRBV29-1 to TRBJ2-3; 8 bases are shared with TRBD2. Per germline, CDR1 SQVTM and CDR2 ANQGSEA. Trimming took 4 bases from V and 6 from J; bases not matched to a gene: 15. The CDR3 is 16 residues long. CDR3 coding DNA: TGCAGCGTTGCCATAATAGGGCGGGGGGCTCGGGATACGCAGTATTTT. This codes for CSVAIIGRGARDTQYF.

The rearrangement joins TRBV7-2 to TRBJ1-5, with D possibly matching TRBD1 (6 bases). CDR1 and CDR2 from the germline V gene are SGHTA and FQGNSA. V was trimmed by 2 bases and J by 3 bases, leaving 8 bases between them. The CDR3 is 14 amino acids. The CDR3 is CASSLWTDNQPQHF. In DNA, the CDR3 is TGTGCCAGCAGCTTATGGACAGACAATCAGCCCCAGCATTTT.

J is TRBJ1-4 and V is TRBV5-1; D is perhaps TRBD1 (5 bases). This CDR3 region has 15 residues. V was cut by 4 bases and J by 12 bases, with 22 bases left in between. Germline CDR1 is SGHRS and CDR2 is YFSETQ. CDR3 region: CASSETDGGLGQLFF. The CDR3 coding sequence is TGCGCCAGCAGCGAGACGGACGGGGGTTTGGGGCAACTGTTTTTT.

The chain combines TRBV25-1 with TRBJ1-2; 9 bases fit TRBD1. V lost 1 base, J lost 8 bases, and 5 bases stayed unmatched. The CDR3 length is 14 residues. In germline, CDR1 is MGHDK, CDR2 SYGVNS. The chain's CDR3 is CASSEWDREAGYTF. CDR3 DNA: TGTGCCAGCAGTGAATGGGACAGGGAGGCCGGCTACACCTTC.

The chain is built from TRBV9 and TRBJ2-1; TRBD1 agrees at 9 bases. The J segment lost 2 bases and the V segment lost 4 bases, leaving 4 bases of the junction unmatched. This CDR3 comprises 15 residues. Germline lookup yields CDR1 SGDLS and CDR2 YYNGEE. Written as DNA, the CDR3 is TGTGCCAGCAGCCCCCGACAGGGGGCCTACAATGAGCAGTTCTTC. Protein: CASSPRQGAYNEQFF. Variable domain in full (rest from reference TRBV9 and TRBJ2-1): DSGVTQTPKHLITATGQRVTLRCSPRSGDLSVYWYQQSLDQGLQFLIQYYNGEERAKGNILERFSAQQFPDLHSELNLSSLELGDSALYFCASSPRQGAYNEQFFGPGTRLTVL.

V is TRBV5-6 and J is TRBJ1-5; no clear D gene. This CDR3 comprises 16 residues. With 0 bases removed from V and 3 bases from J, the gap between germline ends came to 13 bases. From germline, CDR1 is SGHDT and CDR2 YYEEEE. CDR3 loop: CASSLGAGPANQPQHF. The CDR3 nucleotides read TGTGCCAGCAGCTTGGGGGCTGGCCCGGCCAATCAGCCCCAGCATTTT.

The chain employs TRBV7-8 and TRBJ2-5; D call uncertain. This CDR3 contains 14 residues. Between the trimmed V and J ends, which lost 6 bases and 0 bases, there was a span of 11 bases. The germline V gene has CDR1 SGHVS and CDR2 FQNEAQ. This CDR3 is CASRYMQNQETQYF. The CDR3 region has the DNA TGTGCCAGCAGGTACATGCAGAACCAAGAGACCCAGTACTTC.

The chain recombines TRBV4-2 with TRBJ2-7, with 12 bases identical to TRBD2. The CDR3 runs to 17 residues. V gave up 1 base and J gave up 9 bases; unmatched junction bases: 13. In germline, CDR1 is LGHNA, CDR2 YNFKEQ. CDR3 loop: CASSQVTSGGGAPGQYF. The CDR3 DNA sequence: TGTGCCAGCAGCCAAGTGACTAGCGGGGGAGGCGCCCCCGGGCAGTACTTC.

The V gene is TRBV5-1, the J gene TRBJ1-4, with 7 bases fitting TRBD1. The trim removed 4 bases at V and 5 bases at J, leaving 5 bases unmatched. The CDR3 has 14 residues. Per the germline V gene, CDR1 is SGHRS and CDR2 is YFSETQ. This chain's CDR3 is CASSAPGQNEKLFF. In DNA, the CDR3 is TGCGCCAGCAGCGCACCGGGACAGAATGAAAAACTGTTTTTT.

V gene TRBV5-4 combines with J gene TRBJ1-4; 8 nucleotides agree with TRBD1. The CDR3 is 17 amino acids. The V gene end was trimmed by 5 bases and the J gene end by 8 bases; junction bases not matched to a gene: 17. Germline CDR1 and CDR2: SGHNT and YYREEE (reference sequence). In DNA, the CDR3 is TGTGCCAGCAGTAGAACCGGACAACAGGGGGTCGTGGAAAAACTGTTTTTT. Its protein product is CASSRTGQQGVVEKLFF.

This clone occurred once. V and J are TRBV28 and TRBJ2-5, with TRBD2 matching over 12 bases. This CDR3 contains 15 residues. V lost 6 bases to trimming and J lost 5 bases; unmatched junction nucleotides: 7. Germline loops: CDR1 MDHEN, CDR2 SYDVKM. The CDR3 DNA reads TGTGCCAGCAGACAGACTAGCGGGGGACTCGAGACCCAGTACTTC. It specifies CASRQTSGGLETQYF.

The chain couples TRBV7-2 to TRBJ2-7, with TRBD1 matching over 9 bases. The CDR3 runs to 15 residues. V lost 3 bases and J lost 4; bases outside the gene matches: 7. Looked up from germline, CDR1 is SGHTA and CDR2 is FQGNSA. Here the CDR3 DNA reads TGTGCCAGCAGCTTGAGACAGGGGGAAGAATACGAGCAGTACTTC. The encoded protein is CASSLRQGEEYEQYF.